This paragraph covers one TCR beta chain sequence. This sample is part of a study of blood T cell repertoires in COVID-19. Study at large: The samples span acute and convalescent COVID-19 from the United States, Italy and Spain.

Germline CDR1 and CDR2: SGDLS and YYNGEE. This CDR3 comprises 16 residues. With 0 bases clipped from V and 6 bases from J, the junction kept 9 bases outside the gene matches. Using immunoSEQ multiplex PCR, the repertoire was profiled, and TCRdb retains in-frame clones only, with some absent. The table includes 35,000 to 50,000 clones, about 89% detected once. The rearrangement uses TRBV9 and TRBJ2-1; TRBD1 aligns across 7 bases. The TCR sequence derives from a man aged 45-60 years with active COVID-19. The sample consisted of peripheral blood. The CDR3 DNA reads TGTGCCAGCAGCGTAGGAAGGGGGCGGGCCCGCAATGAGCAGTTCTTC. It codes for CASSVGRGRARNEQFF.